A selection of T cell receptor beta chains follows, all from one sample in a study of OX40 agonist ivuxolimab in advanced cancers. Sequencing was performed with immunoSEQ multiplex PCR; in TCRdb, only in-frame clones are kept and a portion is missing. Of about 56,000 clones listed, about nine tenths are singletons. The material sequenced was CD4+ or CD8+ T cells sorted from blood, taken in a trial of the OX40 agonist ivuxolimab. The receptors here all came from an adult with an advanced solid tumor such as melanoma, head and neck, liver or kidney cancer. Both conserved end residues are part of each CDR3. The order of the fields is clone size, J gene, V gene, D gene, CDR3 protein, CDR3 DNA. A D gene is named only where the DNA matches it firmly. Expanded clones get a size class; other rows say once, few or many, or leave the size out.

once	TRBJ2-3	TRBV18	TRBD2	CASSLRLAENTDTQYF	TGTGCCAGCTCACTTCGACTAGCGGAGAACACAGATACGCAGTATTTT
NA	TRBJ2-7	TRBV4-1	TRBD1	CASRRTGGSYEQYF	TGCGCCAGCAGGCGGACAGGGGGATCCTACGAGCAGTACTTC
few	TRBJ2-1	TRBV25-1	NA	CASNGPNEQFF	TGTGCCAGCAATGGACCCAATGAGCAGTTCTTC
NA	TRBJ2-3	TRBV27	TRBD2	CASRTGLALSDTQYF	TGTGCCAGCAGAACGGGACTAGCGTTGTCAGATACGCAGTATTTT
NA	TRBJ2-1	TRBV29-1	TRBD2	CSALGLAAYNEQFF	TGCAGCGCCCTGGGACTAGCGGCCTACAATGAGCAGTTCTTC
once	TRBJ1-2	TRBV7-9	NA	CASSHRDVETANYGYTF	TGTGCCAGCAGCCACCGGGACGTGGAGACAGCTAACTATGGCTACACCTTC
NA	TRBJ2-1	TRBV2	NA	CASSVARFSSYNEQFF	TGTGCCAGCAGTGTCGCGCGGTTTAGCTCCTACAATGAGCAGTTCTTC
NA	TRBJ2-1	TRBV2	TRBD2	CASSEIPSGRVSYNEQFF	TGTGCCAGCAGTGAGATTCCTAGCGGGAGGGTCTCCTACAATGAGCAGTTCTTC
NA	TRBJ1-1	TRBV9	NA	CASSAGYTEAFF	TGTGCCAGCAGCGCAGGGTACACTGAAGCTTTCTTT
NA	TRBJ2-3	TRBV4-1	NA	CASSQAADWVVSDTQYF	TGCGCCAGCAGCCAAGCAGCGGACTGGGTTGTGTCAGATACGCAGTATTTT
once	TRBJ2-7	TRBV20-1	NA	CSAPENYEQYF	TGCAGTGCTCCAGAAAACTACGAGCAGTACTTC
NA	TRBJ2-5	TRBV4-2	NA	CASSPISAQGQETQYF	TGTGCCAGCAGCCCTATATCAGCACAGGGCCAAGAGACCCAGTACTTC
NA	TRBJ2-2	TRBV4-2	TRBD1	CASSRPVGWTGGVKDPGELFF	TGTGCCAGCAGCCGGCCCGTAGGGTGGACAGGGGGTGTCAAGGATCCCGGGGAGCTGTTTTTT
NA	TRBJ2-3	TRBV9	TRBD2	CASSVDGRSIDTQYF	TGTGCCAGCAGCGTAGACGGGAGGAGTATAGATACGCAGTATTTT
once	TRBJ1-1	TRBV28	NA	CASSRDSGHTEAFF	TGTGCCAGCAGTCGGGACTCGGGGCACACTGAAGCTTTCTTT
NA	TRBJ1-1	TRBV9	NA	CASSPWGTTEAFF	TGTGCCAGCAGCCCTTGGGGGACAACTGAAGCTTTCTTT
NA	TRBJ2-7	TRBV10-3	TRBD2	CAISESPRAGGLEQYF	TGTGCCATCAGTGAGTCGCCCCGAGCGGGAGGCCTCGAGCAGTACTTC
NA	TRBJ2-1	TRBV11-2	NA	CASSLYRLTDEQFF	TGTGCCAGCAGCTTATATAGGCTTACGGATGAGCAGTTCTTC
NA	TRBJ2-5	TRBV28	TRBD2	CASRNKFGTSGSQETQYF	TGTGCCAGCAGGAATAAATTTGGGACTAGCGGGAGCCAAGAGACCCAGTACTTC
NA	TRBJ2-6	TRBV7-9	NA	CASRSFGLSGANVLTF	TGTGCCAGCAGATCATTCGGGCTCTCTGGGGCCAACGTCCTGACTTTC
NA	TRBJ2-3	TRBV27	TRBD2	CASRGLAGATDTQYF	TGTGCCAGCAGAGGACTAGCGGGCGCCACAGATACGCAGTATTTT
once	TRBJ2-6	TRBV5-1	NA	CASSLERASGANVLTF	TGCGCCAGCAGCTTGGAGAGGGCCTCTGGGGCCAACGTCCTGACTTTC
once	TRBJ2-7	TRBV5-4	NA	CASSRSIASSYEQYF	TGTGCCAGCAGCCGGTCCATAGCTAGTTCCTACGAGCAGTACTTC
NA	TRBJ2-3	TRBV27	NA	CASSFQGTDTQYF	TGTGCCAGCAGTTTCCAGGGTACAGATACGCAGTATTTT
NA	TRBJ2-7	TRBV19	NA	CASSAGLNSYEQYF	TGTGCCAGTAGTGCCGGACTGAACTCCTACGAGCAGTACTTC
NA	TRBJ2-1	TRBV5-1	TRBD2	CASSSTSGGYNEQFF	TGCGCCAGCAGCTCCACTAGCGGAGGCTACAATGAGCAGTTCTTC
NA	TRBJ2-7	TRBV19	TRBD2	CASSSGTSATEQYF	TGTGCCAGTAGTTCCGGGACTAGCGCGACCGAGCAGTACTTC
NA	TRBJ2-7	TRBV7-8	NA	CASSLGVMIDYEQYF	TGTGCCAGCAGCTTAGGGGTAATGATCGATTACGAGCAGTACTTC
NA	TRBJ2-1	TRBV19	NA	CASSIGGTPSYNEQFF	TGTGCCAGTAGTATAGGGGGAACACCCTCCTACAATGAGCAGTTCTTC
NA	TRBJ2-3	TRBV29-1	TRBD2	CSVPHSNTSGRAADTQYF	TGCAGCGTGCCCCATTCCAATACTAGCGGGAGGGCCGCAGATACGCAGTATTTT
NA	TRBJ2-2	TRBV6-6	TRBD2	CASSWTSLDTGELFF	TGTGCCAGCAGTTGGACTAGCCTGGACACCGGGGAGCTGTTTTTT
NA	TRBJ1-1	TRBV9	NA	CASSAEGDTINTEAFF	TGTGCCAGCAGCGCGGAGGGGGATACCATAAACACTGAAGCTTTCTTT
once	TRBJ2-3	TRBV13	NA	CASSRGTDTQYF	TGTGCCAGCAGCAGAGGCACAGATACGCAGTATTTT
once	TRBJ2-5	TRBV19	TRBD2	CASAAGGFETQYF	TGTGCCAGCGCGGCGGGGGGGTTTGAGACCCAGTACTTC
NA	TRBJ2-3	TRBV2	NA	CASSGGVYTDTQYF	TGTGCCAGCAGTGGCGGGGTTTACACAGATACGCAGTATTTT
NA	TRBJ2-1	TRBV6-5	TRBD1	CASSAGQASYNEQFF	TGTGCCAGCAGTGCGGGACAGGCCTCCTACAATGAGCAGTTCTTC
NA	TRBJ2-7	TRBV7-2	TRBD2	CASSLAPQRGYEQYF	TGTGCCAGCAGCTTAGCTCCCCAGCGGGGGTACGAGCAGTACTTC
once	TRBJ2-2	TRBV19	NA	CASSIPGELFF	TGTGCCAGTAGTATTCCCGGGGAGCTGTTTTTT
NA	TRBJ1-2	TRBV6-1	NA	CASTPGAYGYTF	TGTGCCAGCACTCCAGGGGCCTATGGCTACACCTTC
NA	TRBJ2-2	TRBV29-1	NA	CSVPSVTGELFF	TGCAGCGTCCCTAGCGTTACCGGGGAGCTGTTTTTT
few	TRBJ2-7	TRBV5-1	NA	CASSLVNGLEQYF	TGCGCCAGCAGCTTGGTTAACGGGCTTGAGCAGTACTTC
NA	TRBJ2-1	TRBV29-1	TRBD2	CSVRDYQGQFF	TGCAGCGTTCGGGACTACCAGGGGCAGTTCTTC
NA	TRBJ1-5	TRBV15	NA	CATSRTGLNQPQHF	TGTGCCACCAGCAGGACAGGACTCAATCAGCCCCAGCATTTT
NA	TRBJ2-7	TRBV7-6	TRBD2	CASSASGSPSYEQYF	TGTGCCAGCAGCGCGAGCGGGAGTCCCTCCTACGAGCAGTACTTC
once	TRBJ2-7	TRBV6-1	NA	CASRDYEQYF	TGTGCCAGCAGAGACTACGAGCAGTACTTC
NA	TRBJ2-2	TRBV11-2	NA	CASSLILEELFF	TGTGCCAGCAGCTTAATCTTGGAGGAGCTGTTTTTT
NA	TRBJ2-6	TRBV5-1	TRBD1	CASSLDGQVFSGANVLTF	TGCGCCAGCAGCTTGGATGGACAGGTGTTCTCTGGGGCCAACGTCCTGACTTTC
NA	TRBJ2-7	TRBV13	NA	CASSPRARVLGEQYF	TGTGCCAGCAGCCCCCGGGCCCGGGTTTTAGGCGAGCAGTACTTC
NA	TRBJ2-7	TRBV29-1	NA	CSVWVAGSYEQYF	TGCAGCGTGTGGGTCGCCGGCTCCTACGAGCAGTACTTC
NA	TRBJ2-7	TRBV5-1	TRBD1	CASSSTGGSEQYF	TGCGCCAGCAGCTCCACAGGGGGCAGCGAGCAGTACTTC
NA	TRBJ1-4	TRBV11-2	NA	CASSPWTAATNEKLFF	TGTGCCAGCAGCCCGTGGACTGCAGCAACTAATGAAAAACTGTTTTTT
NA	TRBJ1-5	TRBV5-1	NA	CASNLLTGTVSNQPQHF	TGCGCCAGCAACCTCTTAACAGGGACGGTAAGCAATCAGCCCCAGCATTTT